This T cell receptor (beta chain) was profiled in a study of spatial heterogeneity in lung cancer. As for the study in general: More beta-chain than alpha-chain sequences were consistently detected. Regarding the study as a whole: Counts of ubiquitous and regional expanded TCRs tracked ubiquitous and regional nonsynonymous mutations, respectively. Tumor mutation counts were tracked by expanded intratumoral alpha and beta TCR counts.

Unique molecular identifiers, one per molecule, were present on every TCR cDNA molecule. MiXCR was run by TCRdb on the 5' RACE reads, yielding one entry per CDR3 protein. Counted here are over 8,500 distinct CDR3 sequences, about 13% occurring once; the ten biggest clones make up roughly 13%. Germline V gene sequence: CDR1 MNHNY, CDR2 SVGAGI (reference sequence). This CDR3 contains 16 residues. V shed 6 bases, J shed 4 bases, and the junction held 11 bases outside the gene matches. Concerning this clonotype itself: Its specificity is not known.

As for time point: sample taken at primary tumor resection. Tumor, nontumor lung or frozen PBMC supplied whole RNA that was sequenced unsorted. V usage is TRBV6-6 and J usage is TRBJ2-3, with 9 bases lining up with TRBD2. The sequenced sample was lung tumor tissue, obtained at surgery. This receptor was identified in a male donor with early-stage non-small cell lung cancer. CDR3 DNA: TGTGCCAGCAGCTCTTACGACGAGCGGGAGGCAGATACGCAGTATTTT. It is translated as CASSSYDEREADTQYF.